This is a list of T cell receptor beta chains from one sample in a study of blood T cell repertoires in COVID-19. Libraries were prepared by immunoSEQ multiplex PCR; TCRdb keeps only in-frame clonotypes and omits some of them. Of 140,000 or so clones listed, over 80% were seen once; the top ten hold less than 7%. The sample taken for sequencing was PBMCs or T cells enriched from blood (not recorded which). These receptors all stem from a woman aged 40 to 49 who had recovered from COVID-19. Each CDR3 is given with its conserved first and last residue. A D gene is named only where the DNA matches it firmly.

d_call: -; v_call: TRBV19; j_call: TRBJ1-1; cdr3_aa: CASSPGLSNTEAFF
d_call: TRBD2; v_call: TRBV30; j_call: TRBJ2-5; cdr3_aa: CAWSVGGGGETQYF
d_call: -; v_call: TRBV4-1; j_call: TRBJ2-1; cdr3_aa: CASSQGDFGQFF
d_call: -; v_call: TRBV3-1/TRBV3-2; j_call: TRBJ1-3; cdr3_aa: CASSRPLLTGSSGNTIYF
d_call: -; v_call: TRBV21-1; j_call: TRBJ2-3; cdr3_aa: CASRPTGTGLDITDTQYF
d_call: -; v_call: TRBV18; j_call: TRBJ1-1; cdr3_aa: CASSPLVDSEAFF
d_call: -; v_call: TRBV6-5; j_call: TRBJ1-2; cdr3_aa: CASSYRTGGANYGYTF
d_call: -; v_call: TRBV18; j_call: TRBJ1-2; cdr3_aa: CASSPGVGNYGYTF
d_call: TRBD2; v_call: TRBV9; j_call: TRBJ2-1; cdr3_aa: CASSLGTSGKNEQFF
d_call: -; v_call: TRBV4-1; j_call: TRBJ1-4; cdr3_aa: CASSQLPVGPGRREKLFF
d_call: -; v_call: TRBV28; j_call: TRBJ1-2; cdr3_aa: CAGATNYGYTF
d_call: -; v_call: TRBV30; j_call: TRBJ1-1; cdr3_aa: CAWSPLLNTEAFF
d_call: -; v_call: TRBV27; j_call: TRBJ2-3; cdr3_aa: CASSFSSTDTQYF
d_call: -; v_call: TRBV5-6; j_call: TRBJ1-6; cdr3_aa: CASSFGDRSSYNSPLHF
d_call: -; v_call: TRBV27; j_call: TRBJ1-2; cdr3_aa: CASSSYGGNYGYTF
d_call: TRBD1; v_call: TRBV2; j_call: TRBJ2-1; cdr3_aa: CASSEVGTGVYNEQFF
d_call: -; v_call: TRBV2; j_call: TRBJ2-2; cdr3_aa: CASDRDTNTGELFF
d_call: -; v_call: TRBV30; j_call: TRBJ1-2; cdr3_aa: CAWSMYRALRGGYTF
d_call: TRBD2; v_call: TRBV11-2; j_call: TRBJ2-7; cdr3_aa: CASSLGLAGAQEQYF